These 3 T cell receptor beta chains were all obtained from the same sample, sequenced in a study of cytomegalovirus exposure and HLA in healthy donors. The PCR was carried out with 60 Vbeta primers and 13 Jbeta primers. Clones were sequenced by immunoSEQ multiplex PCR, and TCRdb holds only the in-frame ones, with some missing. Of under 200,000 clones listed, about four fifths are singletons. Source material: PBMCs. These receptor sequences come from a woman in her 30s in good health and CMV-seropositive.

This clone was seen only once. The V call is TRBV2, the J call TRBJ2-5; 10 nucleotides align to TRBD2. The CDR3 is made up of 18 amino acids. Germline V gene sequence: CDR1 SNHLY, CDR2 FYNNEI. The ends lost 4 bases at V and 2 bases at J; junction bases unmatched: 13. The CDR3 DNA is TGTGCCAGCAGTGCCCCCCGTACTAGCGGGACCGAACAAGAGACCCAGTACTTC. It yields the protein CASSAPRTSGTEQETQYF.

V is TRBV7-6 and J is TRBJ2-1; a possible D gene is TRBD1 (5 bases). Looked up from germline, CDR1 is SGHVS and CDR2 is FNYEAQ. The V gene lost 3 bases and the J gene lost 7 bases, with 19 bases spanning the gap. This CDR3 is built from 16 residues. Written as DNA, the CDR3 is TGTGCCAGCAGCTTCGGGTTGGACACTAACCGAAATGAGCAGTTCTTC. It yields the protein CASSFGLDTNRNEQFF. Based on the CDR3 plus reference TRBV7-6 and TRBJ2-1, the full variable domain is GAGVSQSPRYKVTKRGQDVALRCDPISGHVSLYWYRQALGQGPEFLTYFNYEAQQDKSGLPNDRFSAERPEGSISTLTIQRTEQRDSAMYRCASSFGLDTNRNEQFFGPGTRLTVL.

The gene calls are TRBV11-3 and TRBJ2-5; 8 bases match TRBD1. Trimming removed 1 base from V and 3 bases from J; junction bases left unmatched: 4. Germline loops: CDR1 SGHNT, CDR2 YENEEA. The CDR3 covers 15 residues. The CDR3 sequence is CASSLGKGQEETQYF. The CDR3 nucleotides read TGTGCCAGCAGCTTAGGCAAGGGACAGGAAGAGACCCAGTACTTC.